The sample holds many counts of the clone carrying this T cell receptor beta chain. From the 5' RACE reads, TCRdb called clonotypes with MiXCR, one entry per CDR3 protein. Among 200,000 to 300,000 distinct CDR3 sequences listed, roughly 10% were seen once. The data were taken from a study of CD8 T cells in ankylosing spondylitis. V lost 5 bases, J lost 1 base, and 11 bases lay in between. Germline V lookup: CDR1 LGHDT, CDR2 YNNKEL (reference sequence). The CDR3 is made up of 14 amino acids. The specimen sequenced was blood, either unsorted or a sorted T cell fraction (not recorded which). The source is a male donor with ankylosing spondylitis or in good health (not recorded which). The J gene is TRBJ1-1, the V gene TRBV3-1, with D possibly TRBD1 on 6 matching bases. The CDR3 nucleotides are TGTGCCAGCAGCAAGGGACATCCGAACACTGAAGCTTTCTTT. Protein sequence: CASSKGHPNTEAFF.